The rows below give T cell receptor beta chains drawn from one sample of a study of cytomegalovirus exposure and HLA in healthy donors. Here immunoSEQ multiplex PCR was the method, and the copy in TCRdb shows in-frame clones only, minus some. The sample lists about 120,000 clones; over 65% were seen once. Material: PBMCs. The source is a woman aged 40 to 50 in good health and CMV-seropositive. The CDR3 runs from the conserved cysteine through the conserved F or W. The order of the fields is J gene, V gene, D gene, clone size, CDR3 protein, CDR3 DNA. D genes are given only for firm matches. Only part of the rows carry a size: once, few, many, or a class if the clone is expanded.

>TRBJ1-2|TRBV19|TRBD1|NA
CASTPDRGQGFKGGYTF
TGTGCCAGTACCCCGGACAGGGGACAAGGGTTCAAGGGGGGCTACACCTTC
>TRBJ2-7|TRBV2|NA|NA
CASQGSYEQYF
TGTGCCAGTCAGGGCTCCTACGAGCAGTACTTC
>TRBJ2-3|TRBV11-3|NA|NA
CASSLGGGTADTQYF
TGTGCCAGCAGCTTAGGGGGGGGCACAGCCGATACGCAGTATTTT
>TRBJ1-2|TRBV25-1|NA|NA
CASSEGLGYTF
TGTGCCAGCAGTGAAGGGCTTGGCTACACCTTC
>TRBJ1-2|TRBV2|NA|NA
CASSAGALYGYTF
TGTGCCAGCAGTGCAGGGGCCCTCTATGGCTACACCTTC
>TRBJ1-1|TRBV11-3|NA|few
CASSLIRQSQAFF
TGTGCCAGCAGCTTAATCCGACAGTCCCAAGCTTTCTTT
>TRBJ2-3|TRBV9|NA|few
CASSAKAVTSTDTQYF
TGTGCCAGCAGCGCGAAGGCAGTTACTAGCACAGATACGCAGTACTTT
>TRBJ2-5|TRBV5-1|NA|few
CASSEEGETQYF
TGCGCCAGCAGCGAGGAGGGCGAGACCCAGTACTTC
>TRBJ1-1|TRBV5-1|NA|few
CASSEGSEAFF
TGCGCCAGCAGCGAGGGTAGTGAAGCTTTCTTT
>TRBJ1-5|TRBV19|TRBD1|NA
CASSPTGEGQPQHF
TGTGCCAGTAGTCCGACAGGGGAGGGGCAGCCCCAGCATTTT
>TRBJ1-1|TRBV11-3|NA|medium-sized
CASSPGGTVTEAFF
TGTGCCAGCAGCCCTGGGGGGACGGTCACTGAAGCTTTCTTT
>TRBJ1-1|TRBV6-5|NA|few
CASSDRMNTEAFF
TGTGCCAGCAGCGACAGGATGAACACTGAAGCTTTCTTT
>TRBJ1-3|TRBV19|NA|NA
CASTEGDAGNTIYF
TGTGCCAGTACCGAGGGGGACGCAGGAAACACCATATATTTT
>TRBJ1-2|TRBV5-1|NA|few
CASSFEGGYGYTF
TGCGCCAGCAGCTTTGAAGGGGGCTATGGCTACACCTTC
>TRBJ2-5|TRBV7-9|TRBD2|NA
CASSPRGSGSGRTQYF
TGTGCCAGCAGCCCTAGGGGGAGCGGGAGCGGGAGGACCCAGTACTTC
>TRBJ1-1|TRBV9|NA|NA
CASSAFLGGNTEAFF
TGTGCCAGCAGCGCATTTTTGGGGGGGAACACTGAAGCTTTCTTT
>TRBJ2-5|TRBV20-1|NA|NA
CSAFIGETQYF
TGCAGTGCTTTCATCGGGGAGACCCAGTACTTC
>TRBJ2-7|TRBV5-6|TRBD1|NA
CASLTTGTYEQYF
TGTGCCAGCCTAACGACAGGGACCTACGAGCAGTACTTC
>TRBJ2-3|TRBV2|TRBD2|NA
CASSVGLAGLDTQYF
TGTGCCAGCAGTGTGGGACTAGCGGGTTTAGATACGCAGTATTTT
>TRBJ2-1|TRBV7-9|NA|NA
CASSPRSSGNEQFF
TGTGCCAGCAGCCCTCGTTCCTCGGGCAATGAGCAGTTCTTC
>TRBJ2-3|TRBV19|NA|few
CASSSRPGADTQYF
TGTGCCAGTAGTTCGCGTCCGGGGGCAGATACGCAGTATTTT
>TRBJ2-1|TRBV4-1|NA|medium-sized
CASSQSSSSYNEQFF
TGCGCCAGCAGCCAATCATCTAGTTCCTACAATGAGCAGTTCTTC
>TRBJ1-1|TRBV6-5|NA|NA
CASSYFGESAEAFF
TGTGCCAGCAGTTACTTCGGGGAATCGGCTGAAGCTTTCTTT